The rows below give T cell receptor beta chains drawn from one sample of a study of blood T cell repertoires in COVID-19. TCRdb keeps only in-frame clones here, not all; method: immunoSEQ multiplex PCR. The profile shows about 270,000 clones, 65% to 90% of them singletons. Sequencing used peripheral blood. The receptors derive from a woman in her 70s with COVID-19, enrolled during active disease. Each CDR3 is given with its conserved first and last residue. D genes are given only for firm matches. The size of a clone is reported for some rows only, either as once, few or many, or as a class for expanded clones.

d_call j_call v_call clone_size cdr3_nt cdr3_aa
NA TRBJ1-5 TRBV13 NA TGTGCCAGCAGCGCCGGACGGGGGTATCAGCCCCAGCATTTT CASSAGRGYQPQHF
NA TRBJ2-7 TRBV2 NA TGTGCCAGTTGGGACATTCCTTACGAGCAGTACTTC CASWDIPYEQYF
TRBD1 TRBJ1-1 TRBV11-2 many TGTGCCAGCAGATATACAGGGGACACTGAAGCTTTCTTT CASRYTGDTEAFF
TRBD1 TRBJ2-7 TRBV24-1 NA TGTGCCACCAGTGACCCCGGACAGGGTAACGAGCAGTACTTC CATSDPGQGNEQYF
TRBD1 TRBJ2-6 TRBV5-6 NA TGTGCCAGCAGCTTGGGGACAGGGGTGGTTGGGGCCAACGTCCTGACTTTC CASSLGTGVVGANVLTF
NA TRBJ1-4 TRBV5-1 NA TGCGCCAGCAGCTTGGAACCTACAACTAATGAAAAACTGTTTTTT CASSLEPTTNEKLFF
TRBD1 TRBJ2-1 TRBV11-2 NA TGTGCCAGCAGCCGACCGGACAGGGGCTCCTACAATGAGCAGTTCTTC CASSRPDRGSYNEQFF
TRBD1 TRBJ2-1 TRBV25-1 once TGTGCCAGCAGCCCTACAGGGGGCAGTGAGCAGTTCTTC CASSPTGGSEQFF
TRBD2 TRBJ2-5 TRBV5-4 NA TGTGCCAGCAGCTGGACTAGCGGGGTCCAAGAGACCCAGTACTTC CASSWTSGVQETQYF
NA TRBJ1-5 TRBV6-6 NA TGTGCCAGCAGTGCTAATAGCAATCAGCCCCAGCATTTT CASSANSNQPQHF
NA TRBJ2-3 TRBV9 NA TGTGCCAGCAGCGTAGTTCCGACTAAGATCACAGATACGCAGTATTTT CASSVVPTKITDTQYF
NA TRBJ1-2 TRBV6-1 NA TGTGCCAGCAGTGAAGCGTCTCCCCGGGTAGGCTACACCTTC CASSEASPRVGYTF
NA TRBJ2-7 TRBV29-1 NA TGCAGCGTTGACGGGCTAGCAAAACCCTACGAGCAGTACTTC CSVDGLAKPYEQYF
TRBD1 TRBJ1-4 TRBV5-1 once TGCGCCAGCAGCTCCATTGGGCAGGGGGATGAAAAACTGTTTTTT CASSSIGQGDEKLFF
NA TRBJ1-2 TRBV27 NA TGTGCCAGCAGTCCGCCGGGGAAAAGCTATGGCTACACCTTC CASSPPGKSYGYTF
NA TRBJ2-3 TRBV3-1/TRBV3-2 NA TGTGCCAGCAGCCAAGTTCCGGGGACAACCCCAGATACGCAGTATTTT CASSQVPGTTPDTQYF
TRBD1 TRBJ2-7 TRBV6-1 NA TGTGCCAGCAGTGATCCGGGACAGCGGTTCGGAGAGCAGTACTTC CASSDPGQRFGEQYF
NA TRBJ2-3 TRBV6-4 NA TGTGCCAGCAGTGATCAACTCCGCACAGATACGCAGTATTTT CASSDQLRTDTQYF
TRBD2 TRBJ2-3 TRBV27 NA TGTGCCAGCAGTTCGCCTAGCGGGGGGGCCCCGAGCACAGATACGCAGTATTTT CASSSPSGGAPSTDTQYF
NA TRBJ1-2 TRBV19 once TGTGCCAGCCGAGGGGAGGCAACATCTAACTATGGCTACACCTTC CASRGEATSNYGYTF
TRBD1 TRBJ1-2 TRBV28 few TGTGCCAGCAACCCGACAGGGATCAACTATGGCTACACCTTC CASNPTGINYGYTF
NA TRBJ2-7 TRBV6-5 NA TGTGCCAGCATGAACAGGGAACTCGGCTCCTACGAGCAGTACTTC CASMNRELGSYEQYF
TRBD1 TRBJ1-1 TRBV2 once TGTGCCAGCCGCCAACAGGGGGCGCGAACTGAAGCTTTCTTT CASRQQGARTEAFF
TRBD1 TRBJ1-1 TRBV7-2 NA TGTGCCAGCAGCCCGCGGACAGGGGCGAACACTGAAGCTTTCTTT CASSPRTGANTEAFF
NA TRBJ1-2 TRBV7-8 NA TGTGCCAGCAGCTCTAGTCTCCTGAGGAACTTC CASSSSLLRNF
TRBD2 TRBJ2-7 TRBV6-6 NA TGTGCCAGCAGGCAACCGACTAGCGGGGGTTCCGGGGAGCAGTACTTC CASRQPTSGGSGEQYF
TRBD1 TRBJ2-7 TRBV30 NA TGTGCCTACACTACAGGGGTAACCTACGAGCAGTACTTC CAYTTGVTYEQYF
NA TRBJ2-2 TRBV21-1 NA TGTGCCAGCAGCTCTAAAGGGGGACAGGCCTTCACCGGGGAGCTGTTTTTT CASSSKGGQAFTGELFF
NA TRBJ2-7 TRBV2 NA TGTGCCAGCAGGGCGGGTCTCTCCTACGAGCAGTACTTC CASRAGLSYEQYF
TRBD2 TRBJ2-7 TRBV12-5 NA TGTGCTAGTGGTTTCCTAGCGGGATCAATTTACGAGCAGTACTTC CASGFLAGSIYEQYF
NA TRBJ2-7 TRBV5-1 NA TGCGCCAGCAGCATTTCAGGCTACGAGCAGTACTTC CASSISGYEQYF
TRBD2 TRBJ2-1 TRBV27 NA TGTGCCAGCAGTTTATTGAGTGGGGGGGATCAAAGGAATGAGCAGTTCTTC CASSLLSGGDQRNEQFF
TRBD1 TRBJ1-1 TRBV5-1 NA TGCGCCAGCGACCCGGGACAGGGGACTGAAGCTTTCTTT CASDPGQGTEAFF
NA TRBJ2-5 TRBV5-1 NA TGCGCCAGCAGCTTGGTCGACAGGACGGAGACCCAGTACTTC CASSLVDRTETQYF
NA TRBJ2-7 TRBV21-1 NA TGTGCCAGCAGCAAAGTTCAGGGGGACCACTACGAGCAGTACTTC CASSKVQGDHYEQYF
NA TRBJ1-1 TRBV10-3 NA TGTGCCATCAGCGGGGATCCGAACACTGAAGCTTTCTTT CAISGDPNTEAFF
TRBD1 TRBJ1-2 TRBV30 NA TGTGCCTGGACCCAATCCGGGACAGGGGGAAGGAGTGGCTACACCTTC CAWTQSGTGGRSGYTF
TRBD2 TRBJ2-5 TRBV19 NA TGTGCCAGTGGGACCGGGACTAGGATCCAAGAGACCCAGTACTTC CASGTGTRIQETQYF
NA TRBJ2-6 TRBV5-4 once TGTGCCAGCAGCTTGGGAGTTTATGGGGCCAACGTCCTGACTTTC CASSLGVYGANVLTF
NA TRBJ1-3 TRBV24-1 NA TGTGCCACCAGTGACGGCTCTGGAAACACCATATATTTT CATSDGSGNTIYF
NA TRBJ1-6 TRBV18 NA TGTGCCAGCTCGCTCAGGAATTCACCCCTCCACTTT CASSLRNSPLHF
NA TRBJ2-7 TRBV19 few TGTGCCAGTAGTATTGCGGGGGCTTCCTACGAGCAGTACTTC CASSIAGASYEQYF
NA TRBJ1-5 TRBV3-1/TRBV3-2 NA TGTGCCAGCAGTCGGGTGGCAGGGTTGAATCAGCCCCAGCATTTT CASSRVAGLNQPQHF
TRBD2 TRBJ2-7 TRBV19 NA TGTGCCAGTAGCGAGTCCGGGACTAGCGGCTACGAGCAGTACTTC CASSESGTSGYEQYF
TRBD1 TRBJ1-2 TRBV18 once TGTGCCAGCTCACCACCAAGTCAGGGGGACTATGGCTACACCTTC CASSPPSQGDYGYTF
TRBD2 TRBJ2-3 TRBV9 NA TGTGCCAGCAGCGCGACTAGCGGGGGGCTATTCTCTAGCACAGATACGCAGTATTTT CASSATSGGLFSSTDTQYF
TRBD1 TRBJ2-7 TRBV7-9 NA TGTGCCAGCAGCTCCGGGACAGGGGTCTCATACGAGCAGTACTTC CASSSGTGVSYEQYF
NA TRBJ2-1 TRBV6-4 NA TGTGCCAGCAGTCCGAGCTCCTACAATGAGCAGTTCTTC CASSPSSYNEQFF
NA TRBJ2-1 TRBV19 once TGTGCCAGTAGTATCCAACCCAACTCGTTGATTGAGCAGTTCTTC CASSIQPNSLIEQFF
TRBD2 TRBJ2-5 TRBV7-2 NA TGTGCCAGCAGCTCTGCCGGCCGGGGGGGCCTAGAGACCCAGTACTTC CASSSAGRGGLETQYF
NA TRBJ2-7 TRBV24-1 once TGTGCCACCCAGGGAGGCCAGACCTACGAGCAGTACTTC CATQGGQTYEQYF
NA TRBJ1-1 TRBV5-1 NA TGCGCCAGCAGCTTGTCCGGTTTATTGAACACTGAAGCTTTCTTT CASSLSGLLNTEAFF
NA TRBJ2-1 TRBV28 NA TGTGCCAGCAGTCCCCGACAGGTCTACAATGAGCAGTTCTTC CASSPRQVYNEQFF
TRBD1 TRBJ2-2 TRBV6-5 NA TGTGCCAGCGGGGGACAGGGAAACACCGGGGAGCTGTTTTTT CASGGQGNTGELFF
TRBD1 TRBJ2-1 TRBV5-1 once TGCGCCAGCAGTTTGAGGCAAACAGGGGGCGCGTTGGATGAGCAGTTCTTC CASSLRQTGGALDEQFF
NA TRBJ1-1 TRBV4-3 NA TGCGCCAGCAGCCAGGAGACAGCGTTTAACACTGAAGCTTTCTTT CASSQETAFNTEAFF
NA TRBJ1-4 TRBV29-1 NA TGCAGCGTTGAACCAAGCGGTGAAAAACTGTTTTTT CSVEPSGEKLFF
TRBD2 TRBJ2-1 TRBV30 NA TGTGCCTGGAGTGTGCTAGCGGGGGCTAATGAGCAGTTCTTC CAWSVLAGANEQFF